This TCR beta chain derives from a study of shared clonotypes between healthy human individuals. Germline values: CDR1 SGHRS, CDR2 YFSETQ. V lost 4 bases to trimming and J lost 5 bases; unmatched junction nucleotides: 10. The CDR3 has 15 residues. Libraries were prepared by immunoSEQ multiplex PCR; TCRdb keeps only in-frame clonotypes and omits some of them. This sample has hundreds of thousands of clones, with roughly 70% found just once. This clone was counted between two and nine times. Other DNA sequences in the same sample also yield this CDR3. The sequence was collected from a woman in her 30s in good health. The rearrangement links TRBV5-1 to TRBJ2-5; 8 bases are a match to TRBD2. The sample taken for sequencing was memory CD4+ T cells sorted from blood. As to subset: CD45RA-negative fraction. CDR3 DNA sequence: TGCGCCAGCAGCGGAGGGGTTGGCGGGGGGGAGACCCAGTACTTC. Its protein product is CASSGGVGGGETQYF.